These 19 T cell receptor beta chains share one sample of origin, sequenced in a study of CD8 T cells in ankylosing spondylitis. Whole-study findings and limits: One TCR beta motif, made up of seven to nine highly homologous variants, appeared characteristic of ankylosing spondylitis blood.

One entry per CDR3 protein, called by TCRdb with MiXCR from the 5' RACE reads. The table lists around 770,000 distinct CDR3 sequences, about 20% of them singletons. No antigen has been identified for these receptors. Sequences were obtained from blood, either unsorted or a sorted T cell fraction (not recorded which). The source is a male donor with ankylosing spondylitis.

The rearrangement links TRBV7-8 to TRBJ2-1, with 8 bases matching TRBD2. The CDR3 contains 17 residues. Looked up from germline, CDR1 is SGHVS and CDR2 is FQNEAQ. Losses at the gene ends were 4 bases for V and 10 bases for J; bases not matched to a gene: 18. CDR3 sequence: CASSSRLGAGGQGEQFF. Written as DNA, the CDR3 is TGTGCCAGCAGCTCCAGGTTGGGCGCGGGGGGCCAGGGAGAGCAGTTCTTC.

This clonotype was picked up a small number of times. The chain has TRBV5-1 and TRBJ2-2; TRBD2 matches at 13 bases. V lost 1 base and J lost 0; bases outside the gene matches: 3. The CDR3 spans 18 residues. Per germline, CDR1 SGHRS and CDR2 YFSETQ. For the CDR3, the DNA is TGCGCCAGCAGCTTGCTAGGGACTAGCGGGGCGAACACCGGGGAGCTGTTTTTT. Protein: CASSLLGTSGANTGELFF.

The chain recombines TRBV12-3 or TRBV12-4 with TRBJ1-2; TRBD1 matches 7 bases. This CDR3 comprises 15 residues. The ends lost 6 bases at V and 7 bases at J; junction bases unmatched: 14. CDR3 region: CASRFAGTARIGYTF. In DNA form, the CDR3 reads TGTGCCAGCAGATTCGCCGGGACAGCGCGCATTGGCTACACCTTC.

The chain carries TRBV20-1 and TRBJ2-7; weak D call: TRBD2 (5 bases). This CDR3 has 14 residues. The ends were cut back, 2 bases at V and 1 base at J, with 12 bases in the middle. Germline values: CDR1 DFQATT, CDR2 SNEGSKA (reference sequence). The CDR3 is CSARSLTGSYEQYF. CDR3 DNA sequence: TGCAGTGCTAGATCGTTGACGGGGTCCTACGAGCAGTACTTC.

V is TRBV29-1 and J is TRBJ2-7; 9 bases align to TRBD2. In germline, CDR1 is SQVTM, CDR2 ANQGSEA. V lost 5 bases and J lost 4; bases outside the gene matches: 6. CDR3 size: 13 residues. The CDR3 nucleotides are TGCAGCGTTCGGGCTAGCGGGGCTTACGAGCAGTACTTC. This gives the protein CSVRASGAYEQYF.

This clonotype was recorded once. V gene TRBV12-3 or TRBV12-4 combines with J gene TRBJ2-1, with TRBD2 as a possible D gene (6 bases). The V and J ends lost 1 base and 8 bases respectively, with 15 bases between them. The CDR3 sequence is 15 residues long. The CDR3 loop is CASSLEAPGGDEQFF. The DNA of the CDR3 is TGTGCCAGCAGTTTAGAGGCTCCCGGAGGGGATGAGCAGTTCTTC.

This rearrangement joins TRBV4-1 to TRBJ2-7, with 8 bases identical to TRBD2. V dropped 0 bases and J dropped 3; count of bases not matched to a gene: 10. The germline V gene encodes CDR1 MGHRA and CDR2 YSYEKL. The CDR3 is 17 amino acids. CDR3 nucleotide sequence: TGCGCCAGCAGCCAAGAAGATGCCATCACTAGCGGCTACGAGCAGTACTTC. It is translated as CASSQEDAITSGYEQYF.

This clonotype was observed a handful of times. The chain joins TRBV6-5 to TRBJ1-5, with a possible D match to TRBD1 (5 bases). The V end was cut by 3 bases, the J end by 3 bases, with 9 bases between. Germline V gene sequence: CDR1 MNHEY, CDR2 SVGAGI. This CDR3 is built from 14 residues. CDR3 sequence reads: CASSYGDYNQPQHF. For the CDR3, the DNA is TGTGCCAGCAGTTATGGGGACTACAATCAGCCCCAGCATTTT.

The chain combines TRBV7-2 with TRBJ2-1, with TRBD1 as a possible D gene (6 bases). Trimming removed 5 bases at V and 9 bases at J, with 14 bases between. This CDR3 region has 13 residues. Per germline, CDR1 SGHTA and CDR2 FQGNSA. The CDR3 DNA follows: TGTGCCAGCAGCCCGGACTCCAGGGGTGAGCAGTTCTTC. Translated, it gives CASSPDSRGEQFF.

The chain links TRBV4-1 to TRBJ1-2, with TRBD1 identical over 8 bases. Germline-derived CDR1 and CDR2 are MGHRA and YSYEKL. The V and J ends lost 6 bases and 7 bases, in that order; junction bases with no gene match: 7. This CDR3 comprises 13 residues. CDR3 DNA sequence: TGCGCCAGCAGAGACAGGGGCGGGGCTGGCTACACCTTC. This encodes CASRDRGGAGYTF.

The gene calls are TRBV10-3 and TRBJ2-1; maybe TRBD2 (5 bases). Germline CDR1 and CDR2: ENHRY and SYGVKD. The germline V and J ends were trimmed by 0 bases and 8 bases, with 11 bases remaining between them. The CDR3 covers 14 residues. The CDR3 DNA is TGTGCCATCAGTGAGTCGTCGGGGTTCTATGAGCAGTTCTTC. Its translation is CAISESSGFYEQFF.

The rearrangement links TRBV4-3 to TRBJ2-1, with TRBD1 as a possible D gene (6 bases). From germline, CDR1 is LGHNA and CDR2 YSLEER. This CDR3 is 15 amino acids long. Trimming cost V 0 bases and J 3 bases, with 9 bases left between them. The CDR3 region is CASSQDGTYYNEQFF. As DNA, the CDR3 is TGCGCCAGCAGCCAAGATGGGACATACTACAATGAGCAGTTCTTC.

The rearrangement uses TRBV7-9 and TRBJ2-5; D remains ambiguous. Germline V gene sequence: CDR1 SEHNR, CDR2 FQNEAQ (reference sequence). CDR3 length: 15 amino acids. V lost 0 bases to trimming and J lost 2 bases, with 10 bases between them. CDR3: CASSLAPQSQETQYF. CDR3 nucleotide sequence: TGTGCCAGCAGCTTAGCTCCCCAAAGTCAAGAGACCCAGTACTTC. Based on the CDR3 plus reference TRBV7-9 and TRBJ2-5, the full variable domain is DTGVSQNPRHKITKRGQNVTFRCDPISEHNRLYWYRQTLGQGPEFLTYFQNEAQLEKSRLLSDRFSAERPKGSFSTLEIQRTEQGDSAMYLCASSLAPQSQETQYFGPGTRLLVL.

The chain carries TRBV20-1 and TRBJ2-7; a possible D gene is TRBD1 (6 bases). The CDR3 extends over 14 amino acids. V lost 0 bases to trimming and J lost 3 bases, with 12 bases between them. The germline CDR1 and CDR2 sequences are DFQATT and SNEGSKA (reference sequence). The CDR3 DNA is TGCAGTGCTAGAGATTCTGGCAGGGGCTACGAGCAGTACTTC. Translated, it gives CSARDSGRGYEQYF.

The CDR3 DNA sequence: TGCGCCAGCAGCCAAGAGGGCAGCCTGATAGGGGATACGCAGTATTTT. Protein sequence: CASSQEGSLIGDTQYF. This chain links TRBV4-3 with TRBJ2-3; no clear D. The CDR3 is 16 amino acids. Germline CDR1 reads LGHNA; CDR2 reads YSLEER. Trimming pared 0 bases from V and 6 bases from J, leaving 16 bases between.

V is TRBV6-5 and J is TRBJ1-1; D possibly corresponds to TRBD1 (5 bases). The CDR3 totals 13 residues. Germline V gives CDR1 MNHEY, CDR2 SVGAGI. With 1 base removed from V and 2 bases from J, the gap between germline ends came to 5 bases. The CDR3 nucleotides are TGTGCCAGCAGTTACTGGGACAACACTGAAGCTTTCTTT. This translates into CASSYWDNTEAFF.

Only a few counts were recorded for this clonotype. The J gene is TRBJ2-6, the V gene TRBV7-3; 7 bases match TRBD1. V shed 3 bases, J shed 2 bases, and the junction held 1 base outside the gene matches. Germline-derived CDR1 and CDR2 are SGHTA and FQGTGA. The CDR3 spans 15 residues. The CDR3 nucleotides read TGTGCCAGCAGCTTGGGGACAGCTGGGGCCAACGTCCTGACTTTC. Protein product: CASSLGTAGANVLTF. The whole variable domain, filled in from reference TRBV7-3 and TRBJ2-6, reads GAGVSQTPSNKVTEKGKYVELRCDPISGHTALYWYRQSLGQGPEFLIYFQGTGAADDSGLPNDRFFAVRPEGSVSTLKIQRTERGDSAVYLCASSLGTAGANVLTFGAGSRLTVL.

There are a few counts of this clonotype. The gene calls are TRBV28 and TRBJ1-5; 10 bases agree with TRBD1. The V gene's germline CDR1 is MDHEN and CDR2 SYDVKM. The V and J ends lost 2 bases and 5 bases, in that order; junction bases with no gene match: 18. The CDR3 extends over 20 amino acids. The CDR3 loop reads CASSLSRDRGFFVVDQPQHF. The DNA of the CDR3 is TGTGCCAGCAGTTTAAGCCGGGACAGGGGATTCTTCGTGGTCGATCAGCCCCAGCATTTT.

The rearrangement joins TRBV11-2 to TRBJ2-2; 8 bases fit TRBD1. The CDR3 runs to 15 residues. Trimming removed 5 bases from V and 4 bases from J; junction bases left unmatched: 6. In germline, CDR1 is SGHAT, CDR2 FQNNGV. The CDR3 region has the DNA TGTGCCAGCAGCCGGACAGGGACGGGCACCGGGGAGCTGTTTTTT. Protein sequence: CASSRTGTGTGELFF.